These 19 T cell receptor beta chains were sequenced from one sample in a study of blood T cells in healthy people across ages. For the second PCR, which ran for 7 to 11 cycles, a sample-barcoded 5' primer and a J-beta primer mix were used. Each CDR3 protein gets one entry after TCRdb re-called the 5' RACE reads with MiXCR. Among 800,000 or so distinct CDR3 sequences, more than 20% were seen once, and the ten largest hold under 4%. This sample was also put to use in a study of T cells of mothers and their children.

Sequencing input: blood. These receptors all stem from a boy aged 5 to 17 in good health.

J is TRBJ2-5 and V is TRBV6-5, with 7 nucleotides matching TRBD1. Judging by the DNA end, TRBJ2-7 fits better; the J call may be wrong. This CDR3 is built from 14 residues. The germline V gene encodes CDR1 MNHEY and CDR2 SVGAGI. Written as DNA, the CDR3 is TGTGCCAGCAGTTACGGGACGGGGACAGCCGAGCAGTACTTC. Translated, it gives CASSYGTGTAEQYF.

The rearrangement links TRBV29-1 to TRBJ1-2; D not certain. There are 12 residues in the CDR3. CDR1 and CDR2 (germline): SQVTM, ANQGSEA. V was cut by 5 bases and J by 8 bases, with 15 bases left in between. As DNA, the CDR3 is TGCAGCGTTCCCGCAGGCTTTATGGGCTACACCTTC. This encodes CSVPAGFMGYTF.

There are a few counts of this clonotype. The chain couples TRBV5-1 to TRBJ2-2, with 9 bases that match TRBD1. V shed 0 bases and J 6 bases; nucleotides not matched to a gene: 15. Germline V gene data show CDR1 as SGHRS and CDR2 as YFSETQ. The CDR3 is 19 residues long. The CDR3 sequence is CASSLVRTGAPLSAGELFF. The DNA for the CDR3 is TGCGCCAGCAGCTTGGTAAGGACAGGGGCCCCCTTGAGCGCCGGGGAGCTGTTTTTT.

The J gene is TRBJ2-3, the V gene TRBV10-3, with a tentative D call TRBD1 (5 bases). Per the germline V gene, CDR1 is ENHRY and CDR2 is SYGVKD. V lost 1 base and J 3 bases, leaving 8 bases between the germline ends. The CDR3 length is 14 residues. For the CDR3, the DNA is TGTGCCATCAGTGAGTTCGACAGTACAGATACGCAGTATTTT. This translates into CAISEFDSTDTQYF.

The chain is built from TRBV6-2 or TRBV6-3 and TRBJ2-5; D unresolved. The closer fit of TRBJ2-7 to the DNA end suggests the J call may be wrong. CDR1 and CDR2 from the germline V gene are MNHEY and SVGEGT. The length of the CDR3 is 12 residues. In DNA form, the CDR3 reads TGTGCCAGCCGGACGAATTCCTACGAGCAGTACTTC. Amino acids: CASRTNSYEQYF.

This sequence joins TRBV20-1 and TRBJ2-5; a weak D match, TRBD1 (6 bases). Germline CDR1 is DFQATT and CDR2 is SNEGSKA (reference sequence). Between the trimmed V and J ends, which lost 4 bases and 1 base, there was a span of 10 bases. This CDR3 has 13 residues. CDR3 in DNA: TGCAGTGCTACCGGACAGTTCCAAGAGACCCAGTACTTC. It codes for CSATGQFQETQYF.

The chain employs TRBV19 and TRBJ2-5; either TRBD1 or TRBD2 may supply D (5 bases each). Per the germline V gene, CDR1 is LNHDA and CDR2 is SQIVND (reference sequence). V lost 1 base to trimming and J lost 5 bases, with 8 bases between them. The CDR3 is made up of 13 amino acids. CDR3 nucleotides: TGTGCCAGTAGTATAGGGGACGCGGAGACCCAGTACTTC. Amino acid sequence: CASSIGDAETQYF.

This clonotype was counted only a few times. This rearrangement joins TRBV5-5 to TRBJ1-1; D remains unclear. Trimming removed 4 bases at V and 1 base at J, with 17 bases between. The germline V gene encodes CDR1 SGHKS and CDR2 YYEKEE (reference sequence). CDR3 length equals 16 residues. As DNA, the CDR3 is TGTGCCAGCAGCCGGTTTTGGGGTTCAGAGAACACTGAAGCTTTCTTT. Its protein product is CASSRFWGSENTEAFF.

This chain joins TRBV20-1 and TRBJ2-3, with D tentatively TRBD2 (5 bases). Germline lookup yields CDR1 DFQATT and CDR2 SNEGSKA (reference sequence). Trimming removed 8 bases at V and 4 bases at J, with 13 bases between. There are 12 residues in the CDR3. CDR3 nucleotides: TGCAGTCCTACTATCGGGGCAGATACGCAGTATTTT. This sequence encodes CSPTIGADTQYF.

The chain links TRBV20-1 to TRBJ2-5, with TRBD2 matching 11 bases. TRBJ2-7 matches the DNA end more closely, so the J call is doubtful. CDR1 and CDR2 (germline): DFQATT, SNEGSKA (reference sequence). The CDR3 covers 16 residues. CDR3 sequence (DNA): TGCAGTGCTAGAGATCCCCTAGCGGGAGGTTCCTACGAGCAGTACTTC. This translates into CSARDPLAGGSYEQYF.

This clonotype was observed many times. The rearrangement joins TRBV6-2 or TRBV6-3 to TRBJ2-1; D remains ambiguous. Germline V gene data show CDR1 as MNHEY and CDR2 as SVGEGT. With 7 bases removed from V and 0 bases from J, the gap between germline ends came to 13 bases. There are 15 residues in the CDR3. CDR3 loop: CASTLGGSSYNEQFF. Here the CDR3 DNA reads TGTGCCAGCACGTTAGGTGGGTCCTCCTACAATGAGCAGTTCTTC.

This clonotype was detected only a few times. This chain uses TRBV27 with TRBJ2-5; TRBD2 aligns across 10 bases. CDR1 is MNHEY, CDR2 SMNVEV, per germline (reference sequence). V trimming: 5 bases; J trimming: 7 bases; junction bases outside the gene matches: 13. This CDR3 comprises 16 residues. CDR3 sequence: CASSPRWLAGAATQYF. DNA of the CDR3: TGTGCCAGCAGTCCCCGGTGGCTAGCGGGGGCCGCGACCCAGTACTTC.

CDR3 in amino acids: CSVTETGGEQYF. As DNA, the CDR3 is TGCAGCGTTACTGAGACAGGGGGCGAGCAGTACTTC. V and J are TRBV29-1 and TRBJ2-7, with TRBD1 matching 9 bases. This CDR3 region has 12 residues. V was pared by 5 bases and J by 6 bases, with 5 bases of the junction left unmatched. CDR1 is SQVTM, CDR2 ANQGSEA, per germline.

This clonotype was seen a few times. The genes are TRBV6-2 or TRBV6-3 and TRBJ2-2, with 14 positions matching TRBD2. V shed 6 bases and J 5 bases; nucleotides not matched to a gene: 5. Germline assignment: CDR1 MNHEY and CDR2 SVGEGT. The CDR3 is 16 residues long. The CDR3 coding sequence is TGTGCCAGCAGCCCCTGGACTAGCGGGAGGACCGGGGAGCTGTTTTTT. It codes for CASSPWTSGRTGELFF.

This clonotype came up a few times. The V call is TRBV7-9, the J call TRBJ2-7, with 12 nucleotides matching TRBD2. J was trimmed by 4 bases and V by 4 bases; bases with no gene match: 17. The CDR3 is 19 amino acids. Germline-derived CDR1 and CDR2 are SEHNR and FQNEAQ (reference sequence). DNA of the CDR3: TGTGCCAGCAGCTCCACCACGACTAGCGGGAGTGACACATTATACGAGCAGTACTTC. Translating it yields CASSSTTTSGSDTLYEQYF.

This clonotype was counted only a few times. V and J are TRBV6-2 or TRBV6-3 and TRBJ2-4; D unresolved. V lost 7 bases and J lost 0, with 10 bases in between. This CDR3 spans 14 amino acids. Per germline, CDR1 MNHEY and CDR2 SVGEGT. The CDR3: CASMGKLAKNIQYF. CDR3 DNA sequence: TGTGCCAGCATGGGTAAACTAGCCAAAAACATTCAGTACTTC.

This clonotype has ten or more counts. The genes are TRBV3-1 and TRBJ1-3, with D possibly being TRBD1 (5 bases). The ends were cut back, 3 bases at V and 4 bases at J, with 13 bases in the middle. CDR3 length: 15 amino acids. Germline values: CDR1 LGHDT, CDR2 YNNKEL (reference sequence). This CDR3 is CASSHRGAAGNTIYF. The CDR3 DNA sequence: TGTGCCAGCAGCCACCGAGGGGCAGCGGGAAACACCATATATTTT.

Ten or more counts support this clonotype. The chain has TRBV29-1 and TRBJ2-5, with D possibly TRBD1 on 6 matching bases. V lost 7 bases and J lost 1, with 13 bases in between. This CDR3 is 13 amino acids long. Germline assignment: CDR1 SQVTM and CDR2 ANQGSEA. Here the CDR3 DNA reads TGCAGCGCGATGGACAGCCTCCAAGAGACCCAGTACTTC. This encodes CSAMDSLQETQYF.

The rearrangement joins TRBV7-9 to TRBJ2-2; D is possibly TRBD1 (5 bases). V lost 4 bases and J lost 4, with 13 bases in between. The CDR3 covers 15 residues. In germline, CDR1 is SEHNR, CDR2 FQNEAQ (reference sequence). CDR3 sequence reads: CASSSPSTGTGELFF. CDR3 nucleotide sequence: TGTGCCAGCAGCTCTCCGTCTACAGGCACCGGGGAGCTGTTTTTT.